This T cell receptor beta chain was captured in a study of cytomegalovirus exposure and HLA in healthy donors. Study results and limitations: CMV antigen specificity of a few CMV-associated chains was confirmed in vitro.

Of note for this clone: Its antigen remains unidentified.

Trimming removed 1 base from V and 3 bases from J; junction bases left unmatched: 14. This CDR3 spans 19 amino acids. Germline CDR1 reads SGHDN; CDR2 reads FVKESK. PCR used 60 Vbeta primers and 13 Jbeta primers. The assay was immunoSEQ multiplex PCR, and TCRdb's table has in-frame clones only and misses some. This table holds more than 85,000 clones, about four fifths found once. The gene calls are TRBV14 and TRBJ2-2, with 7 bases fitting TRBD1. This TCR was sampled from a man aged 25 to 40 in good health and CMV-seronegative. Source material: PBMCs. In DNA form, the CDR3 reads TGTGCCAGCAGCCAAGTAGAGACAGGGTGGCGCGGCTACACCGGGGAGCTGTTTTTT. Translation: CASSQVETGWRGYTGELFF.